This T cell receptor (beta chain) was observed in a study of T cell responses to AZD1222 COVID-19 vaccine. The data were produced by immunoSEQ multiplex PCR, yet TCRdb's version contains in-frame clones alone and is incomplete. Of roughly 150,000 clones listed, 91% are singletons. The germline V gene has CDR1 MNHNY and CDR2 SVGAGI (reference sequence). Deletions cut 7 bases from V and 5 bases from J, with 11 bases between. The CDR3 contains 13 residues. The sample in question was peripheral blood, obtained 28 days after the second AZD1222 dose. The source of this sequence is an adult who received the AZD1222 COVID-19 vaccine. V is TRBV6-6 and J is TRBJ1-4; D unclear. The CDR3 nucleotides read TGTGCCAGCATGCGGAGTGCGAATGAAAAACTGTTTTTT. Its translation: CASMRSANEKLFF.